This TCR beta chain was sequenced for a study of blood T cell repertoires in COVID-19 (dated by TCRdb to the early 2020s). Notes on the research overall: Collaborator samples came from the United States, Italy and Spain and covered acute and convalescent phases of COVID-19. The material from the prospective study consisted of cDNA or gDNA derived from T cells, B-cell-depleted T cells, or PBMCs. Deeply sampled blood TCRbeta repertoires from subjects exposed to, actively infected with, or recovered from COVID-19 were included in the dataset. Samples came from the ongoing ImmuneRACE study (first 160 participants) plus 1,254 subjects from 6 global collaborators. The sample metadata nearly always contained a de-identified subject ID, COVID-19 status, age in years and sex. HLA class I and class II types, where available, came from metadata supplied by the sample provider rather than from assay-based typing. The repertoires were released in a freely available public database intended as a resource for research on the immune response to SARS-CoV-2.

Study-wide conclusions, independent of this receptor: How much clinical and demographic metadata was included differed by source and by participant, and the metadata was provided uncurated.

Based on the germline V gene, the CDR1 and CDR2 sequences are SQVTM and ANQGSEA. The cysteine opens and the phenylalanine closes a CDR3 of 13 amino acids. Only CDR3 DNA remains: 39 bases, in frame from the first base. V sheds 5 bases and J sheds 7 bases, leaving 14 bases between their ends. TCRbeta CDR3 regions were amplified from genomic DNA using the immunoSEQ Assay, a bias-controlled multiplex PCR. Per the source publication's procedure: The number of nucleated cells in each sample was estimated by amplification of reference gene primers within the assay. Sequence reads were collapsed and filtered to measure the absolute abundance of every unique TCRbeta CDR3 rearrangement. Productive Simpson clonality was computed per sample as the square root of Simpson's diversity index over productive rearrangements. The immuneACCESS repertoire file appears here via TCRdb, limited to in-frame rearrangements. These files lack a portion of the clones; in checked studies, under half of the deficit traces to unresolved V genes, and the cause of the others is not known. The V and J calls and clone size come from that table; D and trimming were worked out from the DNA. This sample holds roughly 150,000 clones; about nine tenths were observed only once. The ten largest account for around 4.8% of the sample.

One collaborating source in Seattle enrolled patients during active infection and followed them longitudinally through the course of disease. The collaborating institutions used their own protocols to collect whole blood in K2EDTA tubes. For TCRbeta analysis, collaborators shipped samples as frozen whole blood, isolated PBMCs, or DNA extracted from either of those sample types. This clone was observed a single time. What this receptor recognizes is not known. Base qualities are not provided; no much larger clone lies one nucleotide away. Sequenced material: peripheral blood. The TCR was taken from a man between 18 and 35 years old with COVID-19, enrolled during active disease. Rearrangement joined TRBV29-1 to TRBJ2-2; the D segment could be TRBD2, given 6 matching bases. The CDR3 region has the sequence CSVPGLSNGELFF. The DNA sequence follows: TGCAGCGTTCCGGGACTCAGTAACGGGGAGCTGTTTTTT.